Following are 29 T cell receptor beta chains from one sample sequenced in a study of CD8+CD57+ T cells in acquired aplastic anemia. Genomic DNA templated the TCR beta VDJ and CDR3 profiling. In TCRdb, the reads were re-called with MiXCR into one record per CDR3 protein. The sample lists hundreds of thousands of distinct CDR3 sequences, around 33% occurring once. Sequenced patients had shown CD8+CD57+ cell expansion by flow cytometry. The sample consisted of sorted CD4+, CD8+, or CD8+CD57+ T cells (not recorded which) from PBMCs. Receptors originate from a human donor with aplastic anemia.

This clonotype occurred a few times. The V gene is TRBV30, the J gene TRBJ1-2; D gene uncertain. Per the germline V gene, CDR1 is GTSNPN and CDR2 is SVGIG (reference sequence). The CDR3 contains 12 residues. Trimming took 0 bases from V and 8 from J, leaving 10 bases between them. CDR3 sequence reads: CAWSVRADGYTF. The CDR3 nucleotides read TGTGCCTGGAGTGTACGTGCAGACGGCTACACCTTC.

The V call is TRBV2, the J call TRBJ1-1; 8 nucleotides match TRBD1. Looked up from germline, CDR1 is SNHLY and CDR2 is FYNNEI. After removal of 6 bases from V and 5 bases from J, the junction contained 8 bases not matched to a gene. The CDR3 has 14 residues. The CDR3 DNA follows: TGTGCCAGCAGGACAGGGGTAGGATGGACTGAAGCTTTCTTT. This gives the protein CASRTGVGWTEAFF.

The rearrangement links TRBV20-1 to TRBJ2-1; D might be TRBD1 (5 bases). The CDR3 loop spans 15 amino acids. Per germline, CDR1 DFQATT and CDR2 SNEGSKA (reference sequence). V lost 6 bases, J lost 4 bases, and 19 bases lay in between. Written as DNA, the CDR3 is TGCAGTGCGGGAAGGGGCGAGGAGTGGTACAATGAGCAGTTCTTC. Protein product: CSAGRGEEWYNEQFF.

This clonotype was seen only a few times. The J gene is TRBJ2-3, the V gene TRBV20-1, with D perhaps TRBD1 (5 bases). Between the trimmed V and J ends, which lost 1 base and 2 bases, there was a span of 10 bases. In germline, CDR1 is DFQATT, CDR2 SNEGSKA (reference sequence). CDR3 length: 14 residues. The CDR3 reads CSARVQGYTDTQYF. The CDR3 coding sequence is TGCAGTGCTAGAGTGCAGGGATACACAGATACGCAGTATTTT.

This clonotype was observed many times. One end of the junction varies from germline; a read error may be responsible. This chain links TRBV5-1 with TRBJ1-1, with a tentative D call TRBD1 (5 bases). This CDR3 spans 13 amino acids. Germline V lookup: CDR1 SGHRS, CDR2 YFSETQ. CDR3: CASSGTVNTEAFF. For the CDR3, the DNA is TGTGCCAGCAGTGGGACGGTGAACACTGAAGCTTTCTTT. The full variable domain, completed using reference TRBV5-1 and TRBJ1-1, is KAGVTQTPRYLIKTRGQQVTLSCSPISGHRSVSWYQQTPGQGLQFLFEYFSETQRNKGNFPGRFSGRQFSNSRSEMNVSTLELGDSALYLCASSGTVNTEAFFGQGTRLTVV.

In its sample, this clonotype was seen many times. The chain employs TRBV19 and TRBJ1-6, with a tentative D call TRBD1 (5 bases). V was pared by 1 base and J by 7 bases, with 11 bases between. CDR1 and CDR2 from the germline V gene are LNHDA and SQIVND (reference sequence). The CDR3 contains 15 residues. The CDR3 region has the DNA TGTGCCAGTAGTATAGGCGTAGGGGAGAATTCACCCCTCCACTTT. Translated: CASSIGVGENSPLHF.

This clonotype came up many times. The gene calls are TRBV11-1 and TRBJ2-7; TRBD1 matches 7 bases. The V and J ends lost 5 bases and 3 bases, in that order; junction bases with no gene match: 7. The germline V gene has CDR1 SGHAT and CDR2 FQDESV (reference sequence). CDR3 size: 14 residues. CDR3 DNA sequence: TGTGCCAGCAGCCCCCTGGACAGGTTCTACGAGCAGTACTTC. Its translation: CASSPLDRFYEQYF.

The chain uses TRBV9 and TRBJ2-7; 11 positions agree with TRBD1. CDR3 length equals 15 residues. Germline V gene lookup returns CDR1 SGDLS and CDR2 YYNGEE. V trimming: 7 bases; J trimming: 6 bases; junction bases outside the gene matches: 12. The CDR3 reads CASSATGTGGVEQYF. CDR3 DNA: TGTGCCAGCTCCGCTACCGGGACAGGGGGTGTCGAGCAGTACTTC.

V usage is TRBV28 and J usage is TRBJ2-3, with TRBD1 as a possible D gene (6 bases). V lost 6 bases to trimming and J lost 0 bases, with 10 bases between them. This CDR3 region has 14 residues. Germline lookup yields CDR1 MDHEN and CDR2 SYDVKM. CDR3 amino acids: CASRDSSSTDTQYF. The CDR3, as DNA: TGTGCCAGCAGGGACAGCTCTAGCACAGATACGCAGTATTTT.

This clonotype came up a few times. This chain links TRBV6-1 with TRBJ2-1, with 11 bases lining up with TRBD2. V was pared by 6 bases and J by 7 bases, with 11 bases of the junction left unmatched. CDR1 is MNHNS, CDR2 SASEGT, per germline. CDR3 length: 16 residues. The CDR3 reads CASRRPGLADDNEQFF. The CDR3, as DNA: TGTGCCAGCAGGAGACCGGGACTAGCGGACGATAATGAGCAGTTCTTC.

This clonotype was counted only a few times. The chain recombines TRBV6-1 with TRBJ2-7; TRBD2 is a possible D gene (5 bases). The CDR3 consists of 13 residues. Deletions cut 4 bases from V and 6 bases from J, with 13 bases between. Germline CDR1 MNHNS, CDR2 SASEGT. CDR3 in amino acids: CASSVEEGGEQYF. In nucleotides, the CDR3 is TGTGCCAGCAGTGTGGAAGAGGGCGGCGAGCAGTACTTC.

Here the CDR3 reads CASSPLSGIQETQYF. CDR3 nucleotides: TGTGCCAGCAGCCCTCTTAGCGGGATACAAGAGACCCAGTACTTC. This chain uses TRBV7-2 with TRBJ2-5, with 8 bases that match TRBD2. The length of the CDR3 is 15 residues. V lost 5 bases and J lost 2; bases outside the gene matches: 7. The germline V gene has CDR1 SGHTA and CDR2 FQGNSA.

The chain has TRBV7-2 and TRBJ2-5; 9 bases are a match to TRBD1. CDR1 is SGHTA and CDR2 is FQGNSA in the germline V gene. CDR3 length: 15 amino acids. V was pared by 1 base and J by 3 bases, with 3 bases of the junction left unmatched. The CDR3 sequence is CASSLGQGGEETQYF. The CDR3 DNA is TGTGCCAGCAGCTTAGGACAGGGGGGGGAAGAGACCCAGTACTTC.

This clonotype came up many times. The CDR3 loop reads CASSLLRGGPEQYF. DNA of the CDR3: TGTGCCAGCAGCTTATTGAGAGGGGGACCCGAGCAGTACTTC. The chain combines TRBV7-9 with TRBJ2-7; tentatively, D is TRBD1 (6 bases). Germline loops: CDR1 SEHNR, CDR2 FQNEAQ (reference sequence). The length of the CDR3 is 14 residues. Trimming took off 2 bases at V and 6 bases at J, with 14 bases between the two ends.

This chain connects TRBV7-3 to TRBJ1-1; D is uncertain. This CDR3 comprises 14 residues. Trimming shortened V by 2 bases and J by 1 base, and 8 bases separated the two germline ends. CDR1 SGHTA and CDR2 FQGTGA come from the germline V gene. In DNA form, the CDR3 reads TGTGCCAGCAGCTTAGCCCGGAGGAACACTGAAGCTTTCTTT. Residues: CASSLARRNTEAFF.

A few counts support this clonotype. CDR3 nucleotide sequence: TGTGCCTGGAGCCAAGACAGGAACTATGGCTACACCTTC. It is translated as CAWSQDRNYGYTF. The chain uses TRBV30 and TRBJ1-2, with a possible D match to TRBD1 (6 bases). Looked up from germline, CDR1 is GTSNPN and CDR2 is SVGIG (reference sequence). Trimming took 3 bases from V and 2 from J, leaving 10 bases between them. This CDR3 comprises 13 residues. The full variable domain, completed using reference TRBV30 and TRBJ1-2, is SQTIHQWPATLVQPVGSPLSLECTVEGTSNPNLYWYRQAAGRGLQLLFYSVGIGQISSEVPQNLSASRPQDRQFILSSKKLLLSDSGFYLCAWSQDRNYGYTFGSGTRLTVV.

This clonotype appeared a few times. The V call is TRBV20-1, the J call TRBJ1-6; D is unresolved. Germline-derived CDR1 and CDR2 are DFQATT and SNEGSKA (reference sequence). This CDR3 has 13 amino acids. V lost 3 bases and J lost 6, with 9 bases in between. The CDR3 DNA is TGCAGTGCTAGTAAGTCGAGTAATTCACCCCTCCACTTT. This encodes CSASKSSNSPLHF.

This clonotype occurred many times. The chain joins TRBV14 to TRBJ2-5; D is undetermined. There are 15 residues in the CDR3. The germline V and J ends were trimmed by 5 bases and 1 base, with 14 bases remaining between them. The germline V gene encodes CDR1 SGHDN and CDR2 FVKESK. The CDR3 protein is CASSSRHGRQETQYF. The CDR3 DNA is TGTGCCAGCAGCTCAAGACATGGGCGCCAAGAGACCCAGTACTTC.

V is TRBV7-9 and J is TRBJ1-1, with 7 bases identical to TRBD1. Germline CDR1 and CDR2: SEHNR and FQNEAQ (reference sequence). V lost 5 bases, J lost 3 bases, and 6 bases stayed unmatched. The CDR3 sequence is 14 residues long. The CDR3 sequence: CASSPTGWDTEAFF. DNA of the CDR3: TGTGCCAGCAGCCCGACAGGGTGGGACACTGAAGCTTTCTTT.

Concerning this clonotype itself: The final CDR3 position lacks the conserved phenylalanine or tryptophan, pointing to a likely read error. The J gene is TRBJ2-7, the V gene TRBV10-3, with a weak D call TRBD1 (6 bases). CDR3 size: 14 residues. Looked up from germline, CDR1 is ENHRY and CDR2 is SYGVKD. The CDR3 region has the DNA TGTGCCAGCAGTCCAGGGGTCCCATCCTACGAGCAGTACCTC. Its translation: CASSPGVPSYEQYL.

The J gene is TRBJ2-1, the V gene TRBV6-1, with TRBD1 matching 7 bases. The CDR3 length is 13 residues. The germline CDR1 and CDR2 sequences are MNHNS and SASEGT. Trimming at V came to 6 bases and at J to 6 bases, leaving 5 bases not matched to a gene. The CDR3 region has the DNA TGTGCCAGCAGGCCCGGACAGGTCAATGAGCAGTTCTTC. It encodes CASRPGQVNEQFF.

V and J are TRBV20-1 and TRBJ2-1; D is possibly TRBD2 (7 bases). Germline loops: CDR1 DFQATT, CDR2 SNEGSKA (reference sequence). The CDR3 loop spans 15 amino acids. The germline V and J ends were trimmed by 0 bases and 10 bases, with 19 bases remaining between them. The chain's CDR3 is CSARDLKGGFREQFF. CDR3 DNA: TGCAGTGCTAGAGATCTTAAGGGGGGGTTTCGGGAGCAGTTCTTC.

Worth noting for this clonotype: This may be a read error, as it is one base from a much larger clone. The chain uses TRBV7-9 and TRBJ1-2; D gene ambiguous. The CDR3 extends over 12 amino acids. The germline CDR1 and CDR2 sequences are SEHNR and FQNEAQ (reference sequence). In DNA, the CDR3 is TGTGCCGGCAGCCCTCAAACGGGAGGCTACACCTTC. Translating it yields CAGSPQTGGYTF.

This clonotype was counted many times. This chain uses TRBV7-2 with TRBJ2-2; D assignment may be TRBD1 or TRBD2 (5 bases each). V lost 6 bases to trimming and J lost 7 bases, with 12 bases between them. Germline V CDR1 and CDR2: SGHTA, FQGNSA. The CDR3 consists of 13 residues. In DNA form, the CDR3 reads TGTGCCAGCAGTGGTGGGGCGGGCGGGGAGCTGTTTTTT. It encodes CASSGGAGGELFF.

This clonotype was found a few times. In DNA, the CDR3 is TGTGCCAGCAGTTTTACCAGGGGCACTGAAGCTTTCTTT. Translating it yields CASSFTRGTEAFF. The chain combines TRBV2 with TRBJ1-1, with a weak D call TRBD1 (6 bases). The CDR3 sequence is 13 residues long. CDR1 and CDR2 (germline): SNHLY, FYNNEI. Trimming cost V 5 bases and J 4 bases, with 11 bases left between them. Complete variable domain (other parts from reference TRBV2 and TRBJ1-1): EPEVTQTPSHQVTQMGQEVILRCVPISNHLYFYWYRQILGQKVEFLVSFYNNEISEKSEIFDDQFSVERPDGSNFTLKIRSTKLEDSAMYFCASSFTRGTEAFFGQGTRLTVV.

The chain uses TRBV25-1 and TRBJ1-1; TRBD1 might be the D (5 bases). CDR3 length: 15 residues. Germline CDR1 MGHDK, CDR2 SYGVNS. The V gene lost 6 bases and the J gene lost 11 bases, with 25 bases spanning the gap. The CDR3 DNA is TGTGCCAGCAGACAGGCTAACCCTGGAAATTCGGGGGCTTTCTTT. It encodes CASRQANPGNSGAFF.

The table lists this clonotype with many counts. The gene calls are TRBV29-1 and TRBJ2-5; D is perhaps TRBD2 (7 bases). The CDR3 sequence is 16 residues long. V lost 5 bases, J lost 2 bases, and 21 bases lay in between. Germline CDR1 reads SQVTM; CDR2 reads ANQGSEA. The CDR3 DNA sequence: TGCAGCGTTTCAAGGGGGGGGGAGAGGCGACAAGAGACCCAGTACTTC. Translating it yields CSVSRGGERRQETQYF.

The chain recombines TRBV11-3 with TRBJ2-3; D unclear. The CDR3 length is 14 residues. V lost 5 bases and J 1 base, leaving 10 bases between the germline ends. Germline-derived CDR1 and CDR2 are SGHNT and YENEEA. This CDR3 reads CASSHGEGTDTQYF. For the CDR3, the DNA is TGTGCCAGCAGCCACGGAGAGGGCACAGATACGCAGTATTTT.

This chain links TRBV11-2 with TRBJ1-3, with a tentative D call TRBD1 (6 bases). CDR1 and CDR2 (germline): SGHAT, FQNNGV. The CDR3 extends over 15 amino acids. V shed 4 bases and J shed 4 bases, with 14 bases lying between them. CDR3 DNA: TGTGCCAGCAGCTCGAACACAGGGCCAGGAAACACCATATATTTT. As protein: CASSSNTGPGNTIYF.